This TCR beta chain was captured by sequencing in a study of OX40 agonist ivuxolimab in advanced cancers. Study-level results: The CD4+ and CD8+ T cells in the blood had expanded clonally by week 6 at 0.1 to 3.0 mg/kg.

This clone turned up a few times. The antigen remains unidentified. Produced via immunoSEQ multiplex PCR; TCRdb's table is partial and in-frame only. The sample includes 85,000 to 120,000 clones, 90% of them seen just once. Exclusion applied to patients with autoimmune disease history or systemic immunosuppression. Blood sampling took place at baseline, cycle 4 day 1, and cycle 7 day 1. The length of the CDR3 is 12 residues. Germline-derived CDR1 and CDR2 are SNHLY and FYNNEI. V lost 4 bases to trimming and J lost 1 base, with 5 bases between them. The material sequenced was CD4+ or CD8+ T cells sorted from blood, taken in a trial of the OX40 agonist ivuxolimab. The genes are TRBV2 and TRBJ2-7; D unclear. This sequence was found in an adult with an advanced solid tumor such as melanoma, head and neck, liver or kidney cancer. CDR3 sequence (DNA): TGTGCCAGCAGTGCGAGTTCCTACGAGCAGTACTTC. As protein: CASSASSYEQYF.